A selection of T cell receptor beta chains follows, all from one sample in a study of shared clonotypes between healthy human individuals. Generated by immunoSEQ multiplex PCR, the TCRdb table keeps only in-frame clones and is missing some. Here the sample spans approximately 1.5 million clones, 98% being singletons. The source material was naive CD4+ T cells sorted from blood. Every receptor here comes from a young man in good health. Both conserved end residues are trimmed from each CDR3.

V gene,J gene,CDR3 protein
TRBV7-9,TRBJ2-5,ASSLNGAKQETQY
TRBV10-3,TRBJ2-1,AISASGGFYNEQF
TRBV19,TRBJ2-7,ASSKTVIAYEQY
TRBV7-9,TRBJ1-5,ASSLDWGNQPQH
TRBV20-1,TRBJ2-3,SARDLTQY
TRBV9,TRBJ2-1,ASSAGSYNEQF
TRBV28,TRBJ2-1,ASSLGNYNEQF
TRBV18,TRBJ2-5,ASSSRTQETQY
TRBV5-4,TRBJ2-1,ASSTRGPLDTSSYNEQF
TRBV19,TRBJ2-3,ASSLTGATDTQY
TRBV5-6,TRBJ2-2,ASRLAGGTGELF
TRBV5-1,TRBJ1-5,ASSLAGPSNQPQH
TRBV7-6,TRBJ2-1,ASSSRVSNEQF
TRBV7-9,TRBJ2-3,ASSSLRGGSTDTQY
TRBV28,TRBJ2-1,ASSRGERVPYNEQF
TRBV9,TRBJ2-1,ASSSSVSYNEQF
TRBV7-2,TRBJ2-3,ASRPTSIDTQY
TRBV28,TRBJ2-3,ASTQMGFADTQY
TRBV7-2,TRBJ1-5,ASSVRASRSNQPQH
TRBV18,TRBJ2-5,ASSPLSAGEETQY
TRBV4-1,TRBJ2-7,ASSQDSEGPGYEQY
TRBV5-6,TRBJ2-1,ASSWGAGTLGEQF
TRBV9,TRBJ2-7,ASSVLIAGPIYEQY